The 19 T cell receptor beta chains below were found in one sample sequenced in a study of T cell repertoires in cytomegalovirus infection. Their antigens are not known. TCRdb passed the reads through MiXCR, listing each CDR3 protein once. The sample records 900,000 to 950,000 distinct CDR3 sequences, roughly 30% being singletons. The sequencing here drew on cultured CD8+ T cells from PBMCs, taken from culture after CMV antigen stimulation. Receptors were obtained from a human donor in good health (CMV status not recorded). Some clones in this sample may be carry-over from other donors' samples.

This clonotype showed up just a few times. The J gene is TRBJ1-3, the V gene TRBV6-5; D remains unclear. V lost 5 bases, J lost 0 bases, and 8 bases lay in between. This CDR3 has 14 residues. Germline CDR1 MNHEY, CDR2 SVGAGI. CDR3: CASSTARSGNTIYF. The DNA for the CDR3 is TGTGCCAGCAGTACCGCCCGCTCTGGAAACACCATATATTTT.

This clonotype has a handful of counts. The gene calls are TRBV6-1 and TRBJ2-2; D uncertain. V was cut by 7 bases and J by 6 bases, with 6 bases left in between. Germline CDR1 and CDR2: MNHNS and SASEGT. CDR3 size: 11 residues. The CDR3 nucleotides are TGTGCCAGCAAGTCTTCCGGGGAGCTGTTTTTT. It yields the protein CASKSSGELFF.

This rearrangement joins TRBV25-1 to TRBJ2-5; D is uncertain. The CDR3 totals 13 residues. Trimming shortened V by 3 bases and J by 10 bases, and 15 bases separated the two germline ends. CDR1 and CDR2 (germline): MGHDK, SYGVNS. CDR3 in DNA: TGTGCCAGCAGTGATCTTGTCTATTCCTTCCAGTACTTC. This encodes CASSDLVYSFQYF.

This clonotype showed up just a few times. The chain combines TRBV28 with TRBJ1-2, with 7 bases lining up with TRBD1. The CDR3 length is 12 residues. Germline V gene lookup returns CDR1 MDHEN and CDR2 SYDVKM. V was pared by 7 bases and J by 6 bases, with 5 bases of the junction left unmatched. In nucleotides, the CDR3 is TGTGCCAGCACTACAGGGGTGGATGGCTACACCTTC. Residues: CASTTGVDGYTF.

The J gene is TRBJ1-2, the V gene TRBV27, with 7 bases fitting TRBD1. The CDR3 is 15 residues long. The germline CDR1 and CDR2 sequences are MNHEY and SMNVEV (reference sequence). V shed 6 bases and J 1 base; nucleotides not matched to a gene: 8. The CDR3 sequence: CASSPGQLYNYGYTF. The CDR3 DNA is TGTGCCAGCAGCCCGGGACAGCTCTATAACTATGGCTACACCTTC.

This clonotype was found a few times. The chain links TRBV19 to TRBJ1-1; tentatively, D is TRBD1 (6 bases). This CDR3 has 12 amino acids. Trimming left V 10 bases short and J 4 bases short, with 13 bases between. Germline V lookup: CDR1 LNHDA, CDR2 SQIVND (reference sequence). CDR3 protein: CATLTGGTEAFF. As DNA, the CDR3 is TGTGCCACCCTGACAGGCGGCACTGAAGCTTTCTTT.

The chain is built from TRBV24-1 and TRBJ2-3, with no clear D. Trimming took 3 bases from V and 4 from J, leaving 13 bases between them. The CDR3 is made up of 15 amino acids. Germline lookup yields CDR1 KGHDR and CDR2 SFDVKD. The chain's CDR3 is CATSDPTEPADTQYF. The CDR3 DNA follows: TGTGCCACCAGTGATCCCACAGAACCGGCAGATACGCAGTATTTT.

This clonotype was detected only a few times. The V and J genes are TRBV6-2 or TRBV6-3 and TRBJ1-5; D is unresolved. V lost 2 bases to trimming and J lost 3 bases, with 20 bases between them. This CDR3 has 18 residues. In germline, CDR1 is MNHEY, CDR2 SVGEGT. For the CDR3, the DNA is TGTGCCAGCAGTTACCCCCAGGAGGAGAAGACACCCAATCAGCCCCAGCATTTT. Translated, it gives CASSYPQEEKTPNQPQHF.

The chain recombines TRBV5-6 with TRBJ2-4, with TRBD1 matching 7 bases. Germline V gene data show CDR1 as SGHDT and CDR2 as YYEEEE. CDR3 size: 14 residues. Trimming cost V 2 bases and J 7 bases; bases outside gene matches: 6. CDR3 loop: CASSFHDRANIQYF. CDR3 DNA sequence: TGTGCCAGCAGCTTCCACGACAGGGCGAACATTCAGTACTTC.

This clonotype was found a few times. J is TRBJ1-5 and V is TRBV27; D is ambiguous. Germline CDR1 MNHEY, CDR2 SMNVEV (reference sequence). The V gene lost 5 bases and the J gene lost 0 bases, with 17 bases spanning the gap. CDR3 length equals 17 residues. CDR3 nucleotide sequence: TGTGCCAGCAGTCCGGAGTATCTCCCGTATAGCAATCAGCCCCAGCATTTT. The encoded protein is CASSPEYLPYSNQPQHF.

The rearrangement links TRBV10-3 to TRBJ1-2; 10 bases line up with TRBD1. From germline, CDR1 is ENHRY and CDR2 SYGVKD. V trimming: 3 bases; J trimming: 6 bases; junction bases outside the gene matches: 4. The CDR3 consists of 14 residues. CDR3 in amino acids: CAISDTGTGDGYTF. In DNA form, the CDR3 reads TGTGCCATCAGTGACACCGGGACAGGGGATGGCTACACCTTC.

This clonotype has a handful of counts. CDR3 region: CASSALGQSSYNEQFF. CDR3 DNA: TGTGCCAGCAGCGCATTGGGACAGAGCTCCTACAATGAGCAGTTCTTC. The gene calls are TRBV7-9 and TRBJ2-1, with TRBD1 matching 7 bases. J gave up 0 bases and V 5 bases, and 7 bases lay outside the gene matches. The CDR3 runs 16 residues. Per the germline V gene, CDR1 is SEHNR and CDR2 is FQNEAQ (reference sequence). Based on the CDR3 plus reference TRBV7-9 and TRBJ2-1, the full variable domain is DTGVSQNPRHKITKRGQNVTFRCDPISEHNRLYWYRQTLGQGPEFLTYFQNEAQLEKSRLLSDRFSAERPKGSFSTLEIQRTEQGDSAMYLCASSALGQSSYNEQFFGPGTRLTVL.

This clonotype was observed at least ten times. V is TRBV7-6 and J is TRBJ2-1; 7 positions agree with TRBD1. Per germline, CDR1 SGHVS and CDR2 FNYEAQ. Trimming at V came to 5 bases and at J to 7 bases, leaving 11 bases not matched to a gene. The CDR3 covers 15 residues. CDR3 sequence reads: CASSPLTGLENEQFF. CDR3 bases: TGTGCCAGCAGCCCTCTGACAGGGTTGGAGAATGAGCAGTTCTTC.

This clonotype was detected a few times. V and J are TRBV24-1 and TRBJ1-2; 7 nucleotides align to TRBD1. Per germline, CDR1 KGHDR and CDR2 SFDVKD. V shed 3 bases and J 3 bases; nucleotides not matched to a gene: 3. This CDR3 has 14 amino acids. This CDR3 reads CATSDGTVDYGYTF. The CDR3 DNA follows: TGTGCCACCAGTGATGGGACAGTCGACTATGGCTACACCTTC.

With respect to this clonotype: A much larger clone lies a single base off, so this may be a read error. The chain couples TRBV7-2 to TRBJ2-3; D unclear. The V gene's germline CDR1 is SGHTA and CDR2 FQGNSA. The CDR3 has 15 residues. The V and J ends lost 2 bases and 1 base respectively, with 10 bases between them. The CDR3 sequence is CASSLTETGTDTQYF. CDR3 in DNA: TGTGCCAGCAGCTTAACAGAGACGGGCACAGATACGCAGTATTTT.

This clonotype was counted at least ten times. The chain links TRBV7-3 to TRBJ2-7; D possibly uses TRBD1 or TRBD2 (5 bases each). Germline V CDR1 and CDR2: SGHTA, FQGTGA. The CDR3 consists of 13 residues. The CDR3 spells CASSLTPQGPRNV. CDR3 nucleotide sequence: TGTGCCAGCAGCTTAACTCCGCAGGGACCGAGAAACGTC.

The V call is TRBV9, the J call TRBJ1-1, with 7 bases lining up with TRBD1. The germline CDR1 and CDR2 sequences are SGDLS and YYNGEE. V lost 0 bases to trimming and J lost 3 bases; unmatched junction nucleotides: 5. The CDR3 loop spans 15 amino acids. CDR3 nucleotides: TGTGCCAGCAGCGTAGGAGGGGGCCACCACACTGAAGCTTTCTTT. Translating gives CASSVGGGHHTEAFF. Looking up the rest from reference TRBV9 and TRBJ1-1 gives the full variable domain: DSGVTQTPKHLITATGQRVTLRCSPRSGDLSVYWYQQSLDQGLQFLIQYYNGEERAKGNILERFSAQQFPDLHSELNLSSLELGDSALYFCASSVGGGHHTEAFFGQGTRLTVV.

The chain couples TRBV4-1 to TRBJ2-3; D tentatively reads TRBD1 or TRBD2 (5 bases each). There are 15 residues in the CDR3. Deletions cut 3 bases from V and 4 bases from J, with 14 bases between. Per germline, CDR1 MGHRA and CDR2 YSYEKL. The CDR3 here is CASSQGTSRPDTQYF. The CDR3 DNA reads TGCGCCAGCAGCCAGGGGACCTCCAGACCAGATACGCAGTATTTT.

This chain links TRBV6-2 or TRBV6-3 with TRBJ2-4; possibly TRBD1 for D (6 bases). V was cut by 2 bases and J by 9 bases, with 11 bases left in between. The germline V gene has CDR1 MNHEY and CDR2 SVGEGT. The CDR3 covers 13 residues. Written as DNA, the CDR3 is TGTGCCAGCAGTTACAGGGGGTACGGCATTCAGTACTTC. Its translation is CASSYRGYGIQYF.